Below, 21 T cell receptor beta chains from the same sample are listed, as sequenced in a study of blood T cell repertoires in COVID-19. The protocol was immunoSEQ multiplex PCR, while the TCRdb copy is restricted to in-frame clones and leaves out a portion. The sample shows a few hundred thousand clones, about 90% of them seen only once. Sequenced sample: PBMCs or T cells enriched from blood (not recorded which). All receptors come from a man aged 25-40 years who had recovered from COVID-19.

The chain employs TRBV25-1 and TRBJ2-1; D uncertain. In germline, CDR1 is MGHDK, CDR2 SYGVNS. The CDR3 is made up of 13 amino acids. V lost 7 bases and J lost 2, with 9 bases in between. The CDR3 reads CASKDGPYNEQFF. The CDR3, as DNA: TGTGCCAGCAAAGATGGCCCCTACAATGAGCAGTTCTTC.

V and J are TRBV19 and TRBJ2-3, with 9 bases aligning to TRBD2. V gave up 2 bases and J gave up 4 bases; unmatched junction bases: 4. The CDR3 is 15 residues long. CDR1 is LNHDA, CDR2 SQIVND, per germline (reference sequence). The CDR3 DNA reads TGTGCCAGTAGTATACTAGCGGGGCGCGCAGATACGCAGTATTTT. It codes for CASSILAGRADTQYF.

The chain has TRBV28 and TRBJ1-1; possible D gene TRBD1, 5 bases. CDR1 and CDR2 (germline): MDHEN, SYDVKM. Trimming pared 5 bases from V and 1 base from J, leaving 11 bases between. This CDR3 region has 14 residues. DNA of the CDR3: TGTGCCAGCAGTAATCACAGGTGGAACACTGAAGCTTTCTTT. Translated: CASSNHRWNTEAFF.

The rearrangement uses TRBV18 and TRBJ1-1; D possibly corresponds to TRBD1 (6 bases). The CDR3 totals 14 residues. The ends were cut back, 2 bases at V and 1 base at J, with 8 bases in the middle. Per germline, CDR1 KGHSH and CDR2 LQKENI. CDR3 protein: CASSPTGWNTEAFF. CDR3 in DNA: TGTGCCAGCTCACCAACAGGGTGGAACACTGAAGCTTTCTTT. Together with reference TRBV18 and TRBJ1-1, the CDR3 gives the full variable domain: NAGVMQNPRHLVRRRGQEARLRCSPMKGHSHVYWYRQLPEEGLKFMVYLQKENIIDESGMPKERFSAEFPKEGPSILRIQQVVRGDSAAYFCASSPTGWNTEAFFGQGTRLTVV.

The chain links TRBV11-2 to TRBJ1-3; weak D call: TRBD1 (5 bases). Germline CDR1 reads SGHAT; CDR2 reads FQNNGV. The CDR3 sequence is 17 residues long. V gave up 5 bases and J gave up 2 bases, with 19 bases separating them. CDR3 sequence (DNA): TGTGCCAGCAGCCTTACAGGTCGCAAAAGGCCTGGAAACACCATATATTTT. It specifies CASSLTGRKRPGNTIYF.

V and J are TRBV3-1 (or the pseudogene TRBV3-2) and TRBJ1-5; 9 nucleotides match TRBD1. Germline-derived CDR1 and CDR2 are LGHDT and YNNKEL (reference sequence). This CDR3 region has 16 residues. With V trimmed by 4 bases and J by 5 bases, 9 bases remained unmatched. The CDR3 loop reads CASSPTGGGTDQPQHF. The CDR3 nucleotides read TGTGCCAGCAGCCCCACAGGGGGCGGTACGGATCAGCCCCAGCATTTT.

This CDR3 is CAWEGQGNYGYTF. The CDR3 nucleotides read TGTGCCTGGGAAGGACAGGGTAACTATGGCTACACCTTC. V usage is TRBV30 and J usage is TRBJ1-2; TRBD1 aligns across 8 bases. With V trimmed by 5 bases and J by 1 base, 3 bases remained unmatched. Per germline, CDR1 GTSNPN and CDR2 SVGIG (reference sequence). There are 13 residues in the CDR3.

The sample holds one count of this clone. The rearrangement links TRBV11-2 to TRBJ1-5; 8 nucleotides match TRBD1. Germline V gives CDR1 SGHAT, CDR2 FQNNGV. This CDR3 comprises 15 residues. With V trimmed by 2 bases and J by 5 bases, 5 bases remained unmatched. CDR3 residues: CASSLLQGVDQPQHF. For the CDR3, the DNA is TGTGCCAGCAGCTTATTACAGGGGGTCGATCAGCCCCAGCATTTT.

The table lists this clone with a few counts. The V and J genes are TRBV24-1 and TRBJ2-5, with 9 bases that match TRBD2. Trimming took 6 bases from V and 5 from J; bases not matched to a gene: 9. This CDR3 is 15 amino acids long. Germline CDR1 and CDR2: KGHDR and SFDVKD. The CDR3 DNA reads as TGTGCCACCAGTCCCCTAGCGGGAACTACGGAGACCCAGTACTTC. This sequence encodes CATSPLAGTTETQYF.

This rearrangement joins TRBV19 to TRBJ1-4, with TRBD1 identical over 11 bases. The CDR3 length is 15 residues. In germline, CDR1 is LNHDA, CDR2 SQIVND (reference sequence). With 9 bases clipped from V and 3 bases from J, the junction kept 6 bases outside the gene matches. The CDR3, as DNA: TGTGCCAGCAGGACAGGGGGCGCGCCTAATGAAAAACTGTTTTTT. This codes for CASRTGGAPNEKLFF. The variable domain in full, completed from reference TRBV19 and TRBJ1-4, reads DGGITQSPKYLFRKEGQNVTLSCEQNLNHDAMYWYRQDPGQGLRLIYYSQIVNDFQKGDIAEGYSVSREKKESFPLTVTSAQKNPTAFYLCASRTGGAPNEKLFFGSGTQLSVL.

The gene calls are TRBV6-5 and TRBJ1-4; 7 positions agree with TRBD1. Germline trimming cut 5 bases from V and 6 bases from J; bases unmatched to any gene: 6. This CDR3 is 14 amino acids long. Germline V gives CDR1 MNHEY, CDR2 SVGAGI. CDR3 nucleotide sequence: TGTGCCAGCAGTCCTACAGGGGCCGATGAAAAACTGTTTTTT. This sequence encodes CASSPTGADEKLFF.

This clone was counted between two and nine times. The chain carries TRBV4-1 and TRBJ2-7, with TRBD2 matching 10 bases. This CDR3 is built from 15 residues. Looked up from germline, CDR1 is MGHRA and CDR2 is YSYEKL. V lost 4 bases to trimming and J lost 3 bases; unmatched junction nucleotides: 6. CDR3 nucleotides: TGCGCCAGCAGCCGACTAGCGGGCCCGCTCTACGAGCAGTACTTC. It is translated as CASSRLAGPLYEQYF.

The chain links TRBV14 to TRBJ1-6, with D unresolved. Looked up from germline, CDR1 is SGHDN and CDR2 is FVKESK. CDR3 length equals 17 residues. Trimming cost V 0 bases and J 6 bases, with 15 bases left between them. CDR3 residues: CASSQETGRRPNSPLHF. CDR3 nucleotide sequence: TGTGCCAGCAGCCAAGAGACGGGTCGCCGCCCTAATTCACCCCTCCACTTT.

This sequence joins TRBV18 and TRBJ2-3; the match to TRBD1 covers 9 bases. CDR1 and CDR2 from the germline V gene are KGHSH and LQKENI. The CDR3 is 15 amino acids. The V gene end was trimmed by 3 bases and the J gene end by 5 bases; junction bases not matched to a gene: 6. The chain's CDR3 is CASSPRDRVQDTQYF. Written as DNA, the CDR3 is TGTGCCAGCTCACCCCGGGACAGGGTACAAGATACGCAGTATTTT.

The chain employs TRBV27 and TRBJ1-1; TRBD1 aligns across 7 bases. J was trimmed by 0 bases and V by 4 bases; bases with no gene match: 2. The CDR3 loop spans 14 amino acids. Per the germline V gene, CDR1 is MNHEY and CDR2 is SMNVEV (reference sequence). CDR3 nucleotides: TGTGCCAGCAGTTATGACAGGGTGAACACTGAAGCTTTCTTT. Translating gives CASSYDRVNTEAFF.

The V and J genes are TRBV30 and TRBJ2-1; 8 nucleotides match TRBD2. The V gene end was trimmed by 2 bases and the J gene end by 8 bases; junction bases not matched to a gene: 17. Germline V gene data show CDR1 as GTSNPN and CDR2 as SVGIG (reference sequence). The CDR3 runs to 17 residues. CDR3 protein: CAWSPRGGIAGSDEQFF. DNA for the CDR3: TGTGCCTGGAGTCCCCGGGGGGGGATAGCGGGAAGCGATGAGCAGTTCTTC.

This clone showed up just a few times. J is TRBJ2-7 and V is TRBV6-6; D possibly corresponds to TRBD1 (6 bases). Deletions cut 0 bases from V and 4 bases from J, with 13 bases between. There are 15 residues in the CDR3. Per germline, CDR1 MNHNY and CDR2 SVGAGI (reference sequence). CDR3 sequence (DNA): TGTGCCAGCAGTTACTCGCCGGCCCAGGGGTACGAGCAGTACTTC. It yields the protein CASSYSPAQGYEQYF.

This chain joins TRBV6-2 or TRBV6-3 and TRBJ1-6; the D gene is possibly TRBD1 (5 bases). Between the trimmed V and J ends, which lost 4 bases and 9 bases, there was a span of 16 bases. The CDR3 is 15 amino acids. Germline V gene sequence: CDR1 MNHEY, CDR2 SVGEGT. CDR3 DNA sequence: TGTGCCAGCAGTTCCAGTGGGGGGTACAGTTCACCCCTCCACTTT. Its protein is CASSSSGGYSSPLHF.

This clone was detected only once. The chain links TRBV23-1 to TRBJ2-7, with 9 bases aligning to TRBD2. TRBV23-1 belongs to the ORF category, with a function that is uncertain. The CDR3 extends over 14 amino acids. V trimming: 9 bases; J trimming: 3 bases; junction bases outside the gene matches: 9. The CDR3, as DNA: TGCGCCAGGACGCGAAGACTAGCGGTCTACGAGCAGTACTTC. This gives the protein CARTRRLAVYEQYF.

V is TRBV7-8 and J is TRBJ2-7; 7 bases line up with TRBD2. J gave up 0 bases and V 4 bases, and 3 bases lay outside the gene matches. The V gene's germline CDR1 is SGHVS and CDR2 FQNEAQ. There are 14 residues in the CDR3. In DNA, the CDR3 is TGTGCCAGCAGCTCGGGGGGAATCTCCTACGAGCAGTACTTC. Protein product: CASSSGGISYEQYF.

The V and J genes are TRBV7-8 and TRBJ1-6, with 9 bases aligning to TRBD1. Germline CDR1 reads SGHVS; CDR2 reads FQNEAQ. This CDR3 has 17 amino acids. V trimming: 2 bases; J trimming: 1 base; junction bases outside the gene matches: 3. The DNA for the CDR3 is TGTGCCAGCAGCTTACGACAGGGGGTTTCCTATAATTCACCCCTCCACTTT. Encoded protein: CASSLRQGVSYNSPLHF.